These 22 T cell receptor beta chains were sequenced from one sample in a study of cytomegalovirus exposure and HLA in healthy donors. PCR primers comprised 60 Vbeta and 13 Jbeta primers. Some clones are missing from TCRdb's copy, which holds only in-frame ones; the method was immunoSEQ multiplex PCR. There are 120,000 or so clones in the sample; 60% to 80% occur only once, and more than 3% lies in the top ten. Source material: PBMCs. The receptor source for this set is a woman aged 45-65 years in good health and CMV-seronegative.

The chain is built from TRBV6-5 and TRBJ2-7; 7 bases are shared with TRBD2. The CDR3 is 15 residues long. With V trimmed by 0 bases and J by 2 bases, 4 bases remained unmatched. Germline V gives CDR1 MNHEY, CDR2 SVGAGI. The CDR3 loop is CASSYSGGGPYEQYF. CDR3 DNA: TGTGCCAGCAGTTACTCGGGGGGGGGACCCTACGAGCAGTACTTC.

The chain has TRBV28 and TRBJ1-1; D not resolved. The CDR3 consists of 13 residues. V lost 5 bases to trimming and J lost 5 bases, with 12 bases between them. Germline assignment: CDR1 MDHEN and CDR2 SYDVKM. This CDR3 is CASSEEAGTEAFF. The CDR3 DNA reads as TGTGCCAGCAGTGAGGAGGCGGGAACTGAAGCTTTCTTT.

The V call is TRBV5-4, the J call TRBJ2-2, with 8 bases that match TRBD2. CDR1 and CDR2 (germline): SGHNT, YYREEE (reference sequence). Trimming took 4 bases from V and 5 from J; bases not matched to a gene: 7. The CDR3 loop spans 15 amino acids. CDR3 loop: CASSRQRERTGELFF. For the CDR3, the DNA is TGTGCCAGCAGCCGCCAGCGGGAGCGTACCGGGGAGCTGTTTTTT.

This clone was recorded only once. This chain joins TRBV27 and TRBJ2-2; 8 bases fit TRBD2. The CDR3 runs to 18 residues. The trim removed 0 bases at V and 7 bases at J, leaving 13 bases unmatched. From germline, CDR1 is MNHEY and CDR2 SMNVEV (reference sequence). In DNA form, the CDR3 reads TGTGCCAGCAGTTTATCGATTCCGGGCGGGGGGCACGGCGGGGAGCTGTTTTTT. As protein: CASSLSIPGGGHGGELFF.

This clone was observed a few times. The V and J genes are TRBV6-4 and TRBJ1-2; 7 nucleotides line up with TRBD1. V was pared by 6 bases and J by 6 bases, with 10 bases of the junction left unmatched. The CDR3 consists of 14 residues. Germline assignment: CDR1 MRHNA and CDR2 SNTAGT. The CDR3 protein is CASSYSTGIHGYTF. The CDR3 DNA follows: TGTGCCAGCAGCTATTCGACAGGGATCCATGGCTACACCTTC.

The V gene is TRBV10-3, the J gene TRBJ1-2; TRBD1 is a possible D gene (5 bases). Trimming shortened V by 0 bases and J by 0 bases, and 5 bases separated the two germline ends. Germline assignment: CDR1 ENHRY and CDR2 SYGVKD. The CDR3 has 14 amino acids. The CDR3, as DNA: TGTGCCATCAGTGAGTCGACAGCTAACTATGGCTACACCTTC. Translation gives CAISESTANYGYTF.

This clone showed up just once. This sequence joins TRBV6-5 and TRBJ1-1; 7 bases align to TRBD1. Trimming removed 6 bases from V and 4 bases from J; junction bases left unmatched: 8. The CDR3 is 14 residues long. Germline V gene data show CDR1 as MNHEY and CDR2 as SVGAGI. The CDR3: CASRQQGYLTEAFF. The CDR3, as DNA: TGTGCCAGCAGACAACAGGGGTACCTCACTGAAGCTTTCTTT.

This chain links TRBV13 with TRBJ2-2, with TRBD2 as a possible D gene (6 bases). The V gene's germline CDR1 is PRHDT and CDR2 FYEKMQ (reference sequence). V gave up 5 bases and J gave up 4 bases, with 17 bases separating them. CDR3 size: 16 residues. Here the CDR3 reads CASSPLGTQATGELFF. CDR3 coding DNA: TGTGCCAGCAGCCCACTAGGGACTCAGGCCACCGGGGAGCTGTTTTTT.

This chain joins TRBV18 and TRBJ1-1; 10 bases fit TRBD1. The CDR3 is 17 residues long. The ends lost 1 base at V and 1 base at J; junction bases unmatched: 6. Germline V CDR1 and CDR2: KGHSH, LQKENI. CDR3 in DNA: TGTGCCAGCTCACCACGCACGGGACAGGGGAAGAACACTGAAGCTTTCTTT. It codes for CASSPRTGQGKNTEAFF.

This chain joins TRBV28 and TRBJ2-5, with a tentative D call TRBD1 (6 bases). This CDR3 is built from 13 residues. V lost 6 bases and J lost 4, with 12 bases in between. Germline assignment: CDR1 MDHEN and CDR2 SYDVKM. The CDR3 spells CASRSTGRETQYF. The DNA of the CDR3 is TGTGCCAGCAGATCCACAGGGCGAGAGACCCAGTACTTC.

V gene TRBV30 combines with J gene TRBJ2-1, with D unclear. Per the germline V gene, CDR1 is GTSNPN and CDR2 is SVGIG (reference sequence). The CDR3 sequence is 11 residues long. The V gene lost 2 bases and the J gene lost 7 bases, with 6 bases spanning the gap. The CDR3 DNA sequence: TGTGCCTGGAGTCCTAGGAATGAGCAGTTCTTC. Translated, it gives CAWSPRNEQFF.

The sample holds one count of this clone. J is TRBJ2-1 and V is TRBV9; 12 positions agree with TRBD2. Germline V gene lookup returns CDR1 SGDLS and CDR2 YYNGEE. This CDR3 spans 16 amino acids. V lost 3 bases, J lost 5 bases, and 6 bases stayed unmatched. This CDR3 reads CASSAPLAGGDNEQFF. CDR3 nucleotides: TGTGCCAGCAGCGCTCCCCTAGCGGGAGGGGACAATGAGCAGTTCTTC.

The V and J genes are TRBV5-1 and TRBJ2-5, with 10 positions matching TRBD2. CDR1 is SGHRS and CDR2 is YFSETQ in the germline V gene. With 1 base clipped from V and 5 bases from J, the junction kept 8 bases outside the gene matches. The CDR3 length is 16 residues. CDR3 sequence: CASSLRASGSHETQYF. The CDR3 DNA sequence: TGCGCCAGCAGCTTGAGGGCTAGCGGGAGTCACGAGACCCAGTACTTC.

The rearrangement uses TRBV28 and TRBJ1-1, with D possibly matching TRBD1 (5 bases). Trimming took 2 bases from V and 1 from J, leaving 8 bases between them. CDR1 is MDHEN and CDR2 is SYDVKM in the germline V gene. CDR3 length: 14 residues. The CDR3 loop reads CASSLIRGNTEAFF. CDR3 coding DNA: TGTGCCAGCAGTTTAATAAGGGGGAACACTGAAGCTTTCTTT.

The gene calls are TRBV27 and TRBJ2-5, with D possibly TRBD1 on 5 matching bases. Deletions cut 5 bases from V and 8 bases from J, with 9 bases between. Germline values: CDR1 MNHEY, CDR2 SMNVEV (reference sequence). The CDR3 covers 11 residues. CDR3 DNA: TGTGCCAGCAGTCATACAGGAACCCAGTACTTC. This sequence encodes CASSHTGTQYF.

This clone showed up just a few times. This chain links TRBV28 with TRBJ1-2, with a tentative D call TRBD1 (6 bases). The V end was cut by 3 bases, the J end by 8 bases, with 13 bases between. Germline lookup yields CDR1 MDHEN and CDR2 SYDVKM. The CDR3 extends over 13 amino acids. CDR3 residues: CASSLGGGGGYTF. The DNA of the CDR3 is TGTGCCAGCAGTTTGGGGGGGGGCGGCGGCTACACCTTC.

The count of this clone is one. Compared with germline, one end of the junction differs, possibly owing to a read error. The chain carries TRBV9 and TRBJ2-5; 11 nucleotides agree with TRBD2. The V gene's germline CDR1 is SGDLS and CDR2 YYNGEE. The CDR3 consists of 17 residues. This CDR3 is CASSPQGGTSGTEAQYF. In DNA form, the CDR3 reads TGTGCCAGCAGCCCCCAGGGGGGGACTAGCGGTACAGAGGCCCAGTACTTC.

The V gene is TRBV7-2, the J gene TRBJ2-5; weak D call: TRBD2 (6 bases). The V end was cut by 5 bases, the J end by 2 bases, with 15 bases between. CDR1 and CDR2 (germline): SGHTA, FQGNSA. This CDR3 region has 15 residues. CDR3 residues: CASSGRASVQETQYF. In DNA form, the CDR3 reads TGTGCCAGCAGCGGGCGAGCTAGCGTTCAAGAGACCCAGTACTTC.

The chain is built from TRBV15 and TRBJ2-7, with a tentative D call TRBD2 (5 bases). CDR1 and CDR2 (germline): LNHNV, YYDKDF (reference sequence). The CDR3 has 11 residues. The V and J ends lost 5 bases and 4 bases respectively, with 6 bases between them. The CDR3 DNA is TGTGCCACCAGCGGGAGATACGAGCAGTACTTC. This gives the protein CATSGRYEQYF.

The J gene is TRBJ1-5, the V gene TRBV15; D remains ambiguous. V dropped 0 bases and J dropped 4 bases, with 4 bases sitting between them. Germline CDR1 LNHNV, CDR2 YYDKDF (reference sequence). The CDR3 totals 13 residues. The CDR3 protein is CATSRDQNQPQHF. For the CDR3, the DNA is TGTGCCACCAGCAGAGACCAAAATCAGCCCCAGCATTTT.

This chain links TRBV20-1 with TRBJ1-2; no firm D call. The germline gives CDR1 DFQATT, CDR2 SNEGSKA (reference sequence). CDR3 size: 11 residues. The CDR3 bases are TGCGGGGAGCGGGGTAACTATGGCTACACCTTC. This gives the protein CGERGNYGYTF.

This chain connects TRBV28 to TRBJ1-1, with D possibly TRBD1 on 5 matching bases. Trimming cost V 6 bases and J 3 bases, with 11 bases left between them. The CDR3 covers 13 residues. Germline CDR1 reads MDHEN; CDR2 reads SYDVKM. CDR3 DNA: TGTGCCAGCAGGGGGGGATTCGACACTGAAGCTTTCTTT. It is translated as CASRGGFDTEAFF.